Below are 20 T cell receptor beta chains sequenced from a single sample in a study of T cell repertoires in cytomegalovirus infection. Which antigens these TCRs recognize remains unknown. TCRdb redid the calling of the reads with MiXCR, one entry per CDR3 protein. Of approximately 910,000 distinct CDR3 sequences listed, less than 40% were seen once; the top ten hold 11% to 15%. The sample was cultured CD8+ T cells from PBMCs, taken from culture after CMV antigen stimulation. Receptor source: a human donor in good health (CMV status not recorded). Some clones in this sample may be carry-over from other donors' samples.

The CDR3, as DNA: TGTGCCAGCAGCCAAGATCTTGGGGCCAATGAGCAGTTCTTC. Amino acids: CASSQDLGANEQFF. The chain combines TRBV4-2 with TRBJ2-1, with D perhaps matching TRBD1 (5 bases). The CDR3 spans 14 residues. Germline-derived CDR1 and CDR2 are LGHNA and YNFKEQ. The V and J ends lost 0 bases and 6 bases respectively, with 9 bases between them.

This clonotype came up a few times. Here the CDR3 DNA reads TGTGCCAGTGGGACAGACTATGGCTACACCTTC. Protein product: CASGTDYGYTF. V and J are TRBV7-6 and TRBJ1-2; TRBD1 agrees at 7 bases. CDR3 size: 11 residues. CDR1 and CDR2 from the germline V gene are SGHVS and FNYEAQ. V lost 9 bases and J lost 3; bases outside the gene matches: 1.

The gene calls are TRBV7-6 and TRBJ1-2; TRBD1 might be the D (6 bases). This CDR3 has 16 residues. Per the germline V gene, CDR1 is SGHVS and CDR2 is FNYEAQ. The V and J ends lost 2 bases and 8 bases respectively, with 21 bases between them. The CDR3 protein is CASSLSPKGGVRGYTF. CDR3 coding DNA: TGTGCCAGCAGCTTATCCCCTAAGGGGGGGGTAAGGGGCTACACCTTC.

This chain uses TRBV24-1 with TRBJ1-2; weak D call: TRBD1 (5 bases). V lost 0 bases to trimming and J lost 3 bases, with 10 bases between them. The CDR3 is made up of 15 amino acids. Germline V gene lookup returns CDR1 KGHDR and CDR2 SFDVKD. CDR3: CATSDLPGGDYGYTF. DNA of the CDR3: TGTGCCACCAGTGATTTGCCTGGGGGGGACTATGGCTACACCTTC.

The V gene is TRBV28, the J gene TRBJ1-5; 7 bases agree with TRBD1. Germline CDR1 MDHEN, CDR2 SYDVKM. The J segment lost 7 bases and the V segment lost 6 bases, leaving 6 bases of the junction unmatched. CDR3 length: 13 amino acids. As DNA, the CDR3 is TGTGCCAGCAGCACAGGGGCGGGACAGCCCCAGCATTTT. Protein product: CASSTGAGQPQHF.

This clonotype has more than one count but fewer than ten. V and J are TRBV7-6 and TRBJ2-3; TRBD2 aligns across 7 bases. Trimming at V came to 5 bases and at J to 1 base, leaving 9 bases not matched to a gene. Germline CDR1 and CDR2: SGHVS and FNYEAQ. The CDR3 extends over 16 amino acids. CDR3 sequence: CASSAETSSRTDTQYF. CDR3 nucleotides: TGTGCCAGCAGCGCTGAGACTAGCAGCCGCACAGATACGCAGTATTTT.

The gene calls are TRBV19 and TRBJ1-5; D is uncertain. Trimming cost V 2 bases and J 2 bases, with 10 bases left between them. This CDR3 has 15 residues. Germline V gene lookup returns CDR1 LNHDA and CDR2 SQIVND (reference sequence). The CDR3 DNA reads TGTGCCAGTAGTATACTCGCTTACGGCAATCAGCCCCAGCATTTT. Residues: CASSILAYGNQPQHF.

This clonotype was counted at least ten times. The chain joins TRBV7-2 to TRBJ2-7; 11 nucleotides match TRBD1. CDR3 length: 13 amino acids. Germline CDR1 is SGHTA and CDR2 is FQGNSA. The V and J ends lost 4 bases and 6 bases, in that order; junction bases with no gene match: 2. CDR3 DNA sequence: TGTGCCAGCAGCTCCGGACAGGGGGCCGAGCAGTACGTC. Encoded protein: CASSSGQGAEQYV.

This chain connects TRBV7-9 to TRBJ1-6; D not resolved. Germline V gene data show CDR1 as SEHNR and CDR2 as FQNEAQ (reference sequence). V lost 7 bases and J 17 bases, leaving 18 bases between the germline ends. This CDR3 spans 12 amino acids. CDR3 protein: CASITDGGVFHF. The CDR3 nucleotides read TGTGCCAGCATCACGGACGGTGGGGTCTTCCACTTT.

The chain uses TRBV27 and TRBJ2-1; TRBD2 matches 8 bases. Germline CDR1 and CDR2: MNHEY and SMNVEV (reference sequence). Germline trimming cut 2 bases from V and 9 bases from J; bases unmatched to any gene: 9. This CDR3 region has 15 residues. The chain's CDR3 is CASSLSSGIQSEQFF. CDR3 nucleotides: TGTGCCAGCAGTTTAAGTAGCGGGATCCAAAGTGAGCAGTTCTTC.

The chain employs TRBV5-1 and TRBJ2-1; 11 nucleotides line up with TRBD2. The CDR3 spans 17 residues. V shed 5 bases and J 1 base; nucleotides not matched to a gene: 8. Germline V gene data show CDR1 as SGHRS and CDR2 as YFSETQ. The CDR3 DNA follows: TGCGCCAGCAGATTGCTAGCGGGGGGACGTTCCTACAATGAGCAGTTCTTC. Translation: CASRLLAGGRSYNEQFF.

The chain combines TRBV7-2 with TRBJ1-1; D is unresolved. This CDR3 contains 13 residues. Germline V gene data show CDR1 as SGHTA and CDR2 as FQGNSA. V was shortened by 4 bases and J by 5 bases, with 11 bases between the two germline ends. Here the CDR3 DNA reads TGTGCCAGCAGCTCCCACCGCGGAACTGAAGCTTTCTTT. Residues: CASSSHRGTEAFF.

This clonotype was observed a handful of times. The chain employs TRBV7-8 and TRBJ1-1, with a tentative D call TRBD1 (5 bases). The length of the CDR3 is 13 residues. CDR1 SGHVS and CDR2 FQNEAQ come from the germline V gene. The V gene lost 2 bases and the J gene lost 4 bases, with 8 bases spanning the gap. In nucleotides, the CDR3 is TGTGCCAGCAGCTTATTTGGGGCCACTGAAGCTTTCTTT. It encodes CASSLFGATEAFF.

With regard to this clonotype: The junction departs from germline at one end; a sequencing error may be responsible. V usage is TRBV12-3 or TRBV12-4 and J usage is TRBJ1-1, with a weak D call TRBD1 (6 bases). This CDR3 spans 14 amino acids. This CDR3 reads CASGLNREHTEAFF. The CDR3 DNA follows: TGTGCCAGCGGTTTGAACAGGGAGCACACTGAAGCTTTCTTT.

This chain connects TRBV19 to TRBJ2-3; no definite D call. Per the germline V gene, CDR1 is LNHDA and CDR2 is SQIVND (reference sequence). The CDR3 is 14 amino acids. Trimming left V 3 bases short and J 0 bases short, with 7 bases between. In DNA, the CDR3 is TGTGCCAGTAGTATGTGGGTAAGCACAGATACGCAGTATTTT. Translated: CASSMWVSTDTQYF. Variable domain in full (rest from reference TRBV19 and TRBJ2-3): DGGITQSPKYLFRKEGQNVTLSCEQNLNHDAMYWYRQDPGQGLRLIYYSQIVNDFQKGDIAEGYSVSREKKESFPLTVTSAQKNPTAFYLCASSMWVSTDTQYFGPGTRLTVL.

The table lists this clonotype with many counts. The V and J genes are TRBV7-8 and TRBJ2-7, with 10 bases that match TRBD1. The J segment lost 2 bases and the V segment lost 5 bases, leaving 15 bases of the junction unmatched. CDR1 and CDR2 from the germline V gene are SGHVS and FQNEAQ. This CDR3 has 18 residues. The CDR3 loop reads CASSLPQGDRGTAYEQYF. The CDR3 DNA reads as TGTGCCAGCAGCCTCCCCCAGGGGGACAGGGGCACCGCCTACGAGCAGTACTTC.

This clonotype was picked up many times. The chain combines TRBV7-9 with TRBJ2-7; 8 nucleotides align to TRBD1. This CDR3 region has 12 residues. Trimming took 6 bases from V and 4 from J; bases not matched to a gene: 2. Germline-derived CDR1 and CDR2 are SEHNR and FQNEAQ (reference sequence). CDR3 nucleotides: TGTGCCAGCAGTGACAGGGGATACGAGCAGTACGTC. It is translated as CASSDRGYEQYV.

The chain links TRBV4-1 to TRBJ1-1; no definite D call. Per the germline V gene, CDR1 is MGHRA and CDR2 is YSYEKL. V lost 5 bases and J lost 3, with 4 bases in between. The CDR3 loop spans 11 amino acids. The CDR3 loop reads CASSVDTEAFF. Here the CDR3 DNA reads TGCGCCAGCAGCGTTGACACTGAAGCTTTCTTT.

V is TRBV5-1 and J is TRBJ1-5; TRBD1 might be the D (5 bases). The CDR3 totals 17 residues. Trimming stripped 4 bases from V and 2 bases from J, with 19 bases between. CDR1 SGHRS and CDR2 YFSETQ come from the germline V gene. The CDR3 DNA reads TGCGCCAGCAGCCCTTTTGACAGCCAGGGTGGCAATCAGCCCCAGCATTTT. This translates into CASSPFDSQGGNQPQHF. Full variable domain (remainder filled in from reference TRBV5-1 and TRBJ1-5): KAGVTQTPRYLIKTRGQQVTLSCSPISGHRSVSWYQQTPGQGLQFLFEYFSETQRNKGNFPGRFSGRQFSNSRSEMNVSTLELGDSALYLCASSPFDSQGGNQPQHFGDGTRLSIL.

CDR3 nucleotides: TGCAGTGCTGGGGATACCGGGACTGTATGGGATACGCAGTATTTT. Protein product: CSAGDTGTVWDTQYF. V gene TRBV20-1 combines with J gene TRBJ2-3; tentatively, D is TRBD2 (6 bases). This CDR3 region has 15 residues. Germline values: CDR1 DFQATT, CDR2 SNEGSKA (reference sequence). V lost 5 bases and J 6 bases, leaving 21 bases between the germline ends.